This paragraph covers one T cell receptor (beta chain) sequence. The entry originates in a study of blood T cell repertoires in COVID-19. CDR1 and CDR2 from the germline V gene are LNHNV and YYDKDF (reference sequence). V was cut by 5 bases and J by 4 bases, with 17 bases left in between. This CDR3 has 16 amino acids. The protocol was immunoSEQ multiplex PCR, while the TCRdb copy is restricted to in-frame clones and leaves out a portion. Of 150,000 or so clones listed, approximately 80% were seen once; the top ten hold 11%. The gene calls are TRBV15 and TRBJ2-2; D not resolved. The clonotype was recovered from a human donor in a cohort sampled during active COVID-19. Input material: peripheral blood. The CDR3 protein is CATSPRGRSGTGELFF. CDR3 DNA: TGTGCCACCAGCCCCCGAGGCAGATCCGGCACCGGGGAGCTGTTTTTT. The entire variable domain, with the rest obtained from reference TRBV15 and TRBJ2-2, is as follows: DAMVIQNPRYQVTQFGKPVTLSCSQTLNHNVMYWYQQKSSQAPKLLFHYYDKDFNNEADTPDNFQSRRPNTSFCFLDIRSPGLGDTAMYLCATSPRGRSGTGELFFGEGSRLTVL.